The next 13 T cell receptor beta chains were all read from a single sample in a study of blood T cell repertoires in COVID-19. Clones were sequenced by immunoSEQ multiplex PCR, and TCRdb holds only the in-frame ones, with some missing. The sample contains some 48,000 clones, roughly 90% of which appear only once. Sequencing was carried out using peripheral blood. The receptors shown here come from a man aged 70-80 years with active COVID-19.

This chain links TRBV28 with TRBJ2-2; no clear D. This CDR3 comprises 13 residues. Per the germline V gene, CDR1 is MDHEN and CDR2 is SYDVKM. The ends were cut back, 3 bases at V and 5 bases at J, with 7 bases in the middle. This CDR3 is CASSFPVTGELFF. In DNA form, the CDR3 reads TGTGCCAGCAGTTTTCCGGTAACCGGGGAGCTGTTTTTT.

J is TRBJ2-3 and V is TRBV25-1, with D unresolved. The V gene lost 5 bases and the J gene lost 0 bases, with 18 bases spanning the gap. Germline CDR1 reads MGHDK; CDR2 reads SYGVNS. CDR3 size: 17 residues. CDR3 residues: CASSSTYGRFSTDTQYF. The CDR3 DNA is TGTGCCAGCAGTAGTACCTATGGTCGCTTTAGCACAGATACGCAGTATTTT.

A word on this clone: Other nucleotide sequences from this sample produce the same CDR3. This sequence joins TRBV6-5 and TRBJ2-1, with D possibly matching TRBD2 (5 bases). The CDR3 consists of 15 residues. The germline V and J ends were trimmed by 2 bases and 4 bases, with 12 bases remaining between them. The germline V gene has CDR1 MNHEY and CDR2 SVGAGI. In DNA form, the CDR3 reads TGTGCCAGCAGTTACGAGGCGGGCCCTTACAATGAGCAGTTCTTC. This codes for CASSYEAGPYNEQFF.

The chain recombines TRBV20-1 with TRBJ2-3; TRBD1 matches at 7 bases. The junction had 1 base not matched to a gene; V was cut back by 4 bases and J by 6 bases. Germline lookup yields CDR1 DFQATT and CDR2 SNEGSKA (reference sequence). This CDR3 spans 11 amino acids. In DNA, the CDR3 is TGCAGTGCTAAACAGGGGGATACGCAGTATTTT. Translated, it gives CSAKQGDTQYF.

The CDR3, as DNA: TGTGCCAGCAGTTACCGGGGAGGAGTTAATCAGCCCCAGCATTTT. It yields the protein CASSYRGGVNQPQHF. The chain recombines TRBV6-2 or TRBV6-3 with TRBJ1-5; D is unresolved. This CDR3 comprises 15 residues. Germline V gene sequence: CDR1 MNHEY, CDR2 SVGEGT. V dropped 2 bases and J dropped 4 bases, with 12 bases sitting between them.

The chain combines TRBV29-1 with TRBJ1-1; tentatively, D is TRBD1 (5 bases). V gave up 6 bases and J gave up 2 bases, with 19 bases separating them. CDR3 length equals 15 residues. CDR1 is SQVTM, CDR2 ANQGSEA, per germline. CDR3 in amino acids: CSVIHRQSLNTEAFF. The CDR3 DNA reads TGCAGCGTGATACACAGACAGTCACTTAACACTGAAGCTTTCTTT.

This sequence joins TRBV7-3 and TRBJ1-2; TRBD1 matches 9 bases. V was clipped by 5 bases and J by 0 bases; unmatched bases: 4. Germline-derived CDR1 and CDR2 are SGHTA and FQGTGA. The CDR3 totals 15 residues. In DNA form, the CDR3 reads TGTGCCAGCAGCCGGGGGACAGGGACTAACTATGGCTACACCTTC. The encoded protein is CASSRGTGTNYGYTF.

The gene calls are TRBV3-1 (or the pseudogene TRBV3-2) and TRBJ2-1; the match to TRBD2 covers 13 bases. With V trimmed by 1 base and J by 10 bases, 7 bases remained unmatched. Germline loops: CDR1 LGHDT, CDR2 YNNKEL (reference sequence). CDR3 length: 16 amino acids. The CDR3 spells CASSQAPRLAGGEQFF. The DNA for the CDR3 is TGTGCCAGCAGCCAAGCCCCCCGACTAGCGGGGGGAGAGCAGTTCTTC.

V gene TRBV19 combines with J gene TRBJ1-4, with D tentatively TRBD1 (6 bases). The ends were cut back, 7 bases at V and 4 bases at J, with 13 bases in the middle. CDR3 length: 14 residues. CDR1 is LNHDA and CDR2 is SQIVND in the germline V gene (reference sequence). The CDR3: CASTTGRGNEKLFF. In DNA form, the CDR3 reads TGTGCCAGTACCACAGGGAGAGGTAATGAAAAACTGTTTTTT.

The chain couples TRBV7-9 to TRBJ1-1; D is perhaps TRBD1 (5 bases). Germline CDR1 is SEHNR and CDR2 is FQNEAQ (reference sequence). Trimming removed 6 bases from V and 0 bases from J, with 11 bases in between. The CDR3 is 14 amino acids. The CDR3 DNA is TGTGCCAGCAGGGGGGGAGCCATGAACACTGAAGCTTTCTTT. Protein: CASRGGAMNTEAFF.

V and J are TRBV7-9 and TRBJ2-3; 13 bases align to TRBD2. The junction had 6 bases not matched to a gene; V was cut back by 5 bases and J by 4 bases. The CDR3 runs 16 residues. The germline V gene encodes CDR1 SEHNR and CDR2 FQNEAQ (reference sequence). As DNA, the CDR3 is TGTGCCAGCAGCCTGGGACTAGCGGGGATAGCAGATACGCAGTATTTT. Translated: CASSLGLAGIADTQYF.

The chain couples TRBV6-5 to TRBJ1-6; TRBD1 might be the D (5 bases). Per the germline V gene, CDR1 is MNHEY and CDR2 is SVGAGI. The CDR3 length is 15 residues. Trimming stripped 2 bases from V and 7 bases from J, with 12 bases between. The CDR3 sequence: CASSYLGGGNSPLHF. CDR3 DNA sequence: TGTGCCAGCAGTTACCTAGGCGGGGGGAATTCACCCCTCCACTTT.

V is TRBV19 and J is TRBJ1-2, with 9 bases fitting TRBD1. The CDR3 sequence is 15 residues long. The V gene's germline CDR1 is LNHDA and CDR2 SQIVND (reference sequence). The V and J ends lost 4 bases and 4 bases, in that order; junction bases with no gene match: 7. CDR3 loop: CASSTGQGLGYGYTF. The CDR3, as DNA: TGTGCCAGTAGTACGGGACAGGGACTTGGCTATGGCTACACCTTC.